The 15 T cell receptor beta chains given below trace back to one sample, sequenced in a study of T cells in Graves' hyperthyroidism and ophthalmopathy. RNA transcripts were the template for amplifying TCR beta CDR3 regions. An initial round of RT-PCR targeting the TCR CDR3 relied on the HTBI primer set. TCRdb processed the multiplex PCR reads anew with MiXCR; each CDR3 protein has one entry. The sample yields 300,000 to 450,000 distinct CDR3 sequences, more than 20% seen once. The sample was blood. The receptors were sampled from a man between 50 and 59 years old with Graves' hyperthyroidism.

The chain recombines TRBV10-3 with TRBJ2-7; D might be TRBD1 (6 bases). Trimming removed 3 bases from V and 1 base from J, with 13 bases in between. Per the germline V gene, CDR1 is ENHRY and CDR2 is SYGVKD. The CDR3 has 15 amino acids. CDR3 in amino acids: CAISDGRGISYEQYF. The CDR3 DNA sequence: TGTGCCATCAGTGACGGCAGGGGAATTTCCTACGAGCAGTACTTC.

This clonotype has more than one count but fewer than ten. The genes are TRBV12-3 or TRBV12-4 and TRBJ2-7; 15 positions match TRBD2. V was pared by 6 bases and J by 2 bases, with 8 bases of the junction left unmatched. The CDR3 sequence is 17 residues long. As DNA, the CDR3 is TGTGCCAGCAGCCACACCTGGACTAGCGGGAGGGCCTACGAGCAGTACTTC. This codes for CASSHTWTSGRAYEQYF.

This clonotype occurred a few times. CDR3 sequence reads: CASSLVSPGSNGYTF. The DNA of the CDR3 is TGTGCCAGCAGTTTAGTTTCGCCAGGGAGTAATGGCTACACCTTC. The chain is built from TRBV27 and TRBJ1-2; D is perhaps TRBD1 (5 bases). The CDR3 is made up of 15 amino acids. Looked up from germline, CDR1 is MNHEY and CDR2 is SMNVEV (reference sequence). V dropped 2 bases and J dropped 6 bases, with 16 bases sitting between them.

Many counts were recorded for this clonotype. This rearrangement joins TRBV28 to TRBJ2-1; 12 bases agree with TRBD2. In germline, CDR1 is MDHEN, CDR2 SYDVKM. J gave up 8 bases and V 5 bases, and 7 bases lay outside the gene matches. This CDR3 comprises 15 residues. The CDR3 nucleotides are TGTGCCAGCAGTAAGACTAGCGGGAGAACCGATGAGCAGTTCTTC. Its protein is CASSKTSGRTDEQFF.

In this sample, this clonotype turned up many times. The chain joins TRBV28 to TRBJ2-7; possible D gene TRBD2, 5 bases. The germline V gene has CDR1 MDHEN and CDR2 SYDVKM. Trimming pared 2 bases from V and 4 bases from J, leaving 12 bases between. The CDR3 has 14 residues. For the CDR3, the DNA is TGTGCCAGCAGTTTAAATTCGGGGTTGTACGAGCAGTACTTC. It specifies CASSLNSGLYEQYF. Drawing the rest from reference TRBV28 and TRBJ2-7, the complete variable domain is DVKVTQSSRYLVKRTGEKVFLECVQDMDHENMFWYRQDPGLGLRLIYFSYDVKMKEKGDIPEGYSVSREKKERFSLILESASTNQTSMYLCASSLNSGLYEQYFGPGTRLTVT.

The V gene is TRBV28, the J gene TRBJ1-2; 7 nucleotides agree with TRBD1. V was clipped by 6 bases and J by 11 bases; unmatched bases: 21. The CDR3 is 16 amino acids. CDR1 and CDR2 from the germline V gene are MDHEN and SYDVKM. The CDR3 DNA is TGTGCCAGCAGCAAACGACAGGGAAGGTGGCCGTGGGAATACACCTTC. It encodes CASSKRQGRWPWEYTF.

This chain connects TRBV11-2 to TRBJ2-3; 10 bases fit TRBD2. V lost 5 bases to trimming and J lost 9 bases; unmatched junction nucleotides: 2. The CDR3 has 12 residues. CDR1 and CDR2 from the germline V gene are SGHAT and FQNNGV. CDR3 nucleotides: TGTGCCAGCAGCCAGACTAGCGGGACGCAGTATTTT. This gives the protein CASSQTSGTQYF. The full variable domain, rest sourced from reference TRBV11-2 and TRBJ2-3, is EAGVAQSPRYKIIEKRQSVAFWCNPISGHATLYWYQQILGQGPKLLIQFQNNGVVDDSQLPKDRFSAERLKGVDSTLKIQPAKLEDSAVYLCASSQTSGTQYFGPGTRLTVL.

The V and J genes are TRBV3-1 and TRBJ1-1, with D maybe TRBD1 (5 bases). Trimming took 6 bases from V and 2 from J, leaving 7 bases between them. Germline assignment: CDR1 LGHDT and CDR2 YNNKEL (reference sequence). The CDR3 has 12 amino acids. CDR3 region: CASRGHNTEAFF. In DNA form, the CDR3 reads TGTGCCAGCAGGGGGCATAACACTGAAGCTTTCTTT. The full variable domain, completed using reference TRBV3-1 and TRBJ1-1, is DTAVSQTPKYLVTQMGNDKSIKCEQNLGHDTMYWYKQDSKKFLKIMFSYNNKELIINETVPNRFSPKSPDKAHLNLHINSLELGDSAVYFCASRGHNTEAFFGQGTRLTVV.

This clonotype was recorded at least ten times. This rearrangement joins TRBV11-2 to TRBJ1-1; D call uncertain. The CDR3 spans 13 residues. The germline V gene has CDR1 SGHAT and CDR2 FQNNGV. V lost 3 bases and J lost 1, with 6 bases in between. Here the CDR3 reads CASSFSANTEAFF. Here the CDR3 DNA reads TGTGCCAGCAGCTTTTCGGCGAACACTGAAGCTTTCTTT.

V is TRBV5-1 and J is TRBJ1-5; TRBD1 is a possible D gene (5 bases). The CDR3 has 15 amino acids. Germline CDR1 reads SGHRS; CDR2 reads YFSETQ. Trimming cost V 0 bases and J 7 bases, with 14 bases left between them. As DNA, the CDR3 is TGCGCCAGCAGCTTGGATGGTCAGGGCGGACAGCCCCAGCATTTT. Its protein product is CASSLDGQGGQPQHF.

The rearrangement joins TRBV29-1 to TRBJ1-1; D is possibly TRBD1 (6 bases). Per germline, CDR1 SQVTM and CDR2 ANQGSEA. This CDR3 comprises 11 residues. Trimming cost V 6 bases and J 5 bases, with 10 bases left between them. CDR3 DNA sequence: TGCAGCGTCCCAGGGGAGACTGAAGCTTTCTTT. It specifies CSVPGETEAFF.

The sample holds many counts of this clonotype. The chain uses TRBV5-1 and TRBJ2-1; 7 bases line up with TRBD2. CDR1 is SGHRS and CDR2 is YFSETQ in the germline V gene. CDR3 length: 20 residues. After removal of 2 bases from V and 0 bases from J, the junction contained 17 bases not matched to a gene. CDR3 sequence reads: CASSFRGGSAERISYNEQFF. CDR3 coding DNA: TGCGCCAGCAGCTTTAGAGGCGGGAGCGCTGAACGGATCTCCTACAATGAGCAGTTCTTC.

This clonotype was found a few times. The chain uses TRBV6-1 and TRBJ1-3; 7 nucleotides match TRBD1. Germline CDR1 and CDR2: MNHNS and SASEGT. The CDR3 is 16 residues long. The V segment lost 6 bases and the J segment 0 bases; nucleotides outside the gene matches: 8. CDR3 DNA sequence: TGTGCCAGCAGCGATCGACAGGGAACCTCTGGAAACACCATATATTTT. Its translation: CASSDRQGTSGNTIYF.

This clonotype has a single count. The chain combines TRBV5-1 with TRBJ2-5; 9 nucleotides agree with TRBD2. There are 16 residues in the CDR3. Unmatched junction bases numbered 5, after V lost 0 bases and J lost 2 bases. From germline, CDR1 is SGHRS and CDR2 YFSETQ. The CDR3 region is CASSLGVAGAQETQYF. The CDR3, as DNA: TGCGCCAGCAGCTTGGGGGTAGCGGGAGCTCAAGAGACCCAGTACTTC. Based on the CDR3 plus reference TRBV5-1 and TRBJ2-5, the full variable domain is KAGVTQTPRYLIKTRGQQVTLSCSPISGHRSVSWYQQTPGQGLQFLFEYFSETQRNKGNFPGRFSGRQFSNSRSEMNVSTLELGDSALYLCASSLGVAGAQETQYFGPGTRLLVL.

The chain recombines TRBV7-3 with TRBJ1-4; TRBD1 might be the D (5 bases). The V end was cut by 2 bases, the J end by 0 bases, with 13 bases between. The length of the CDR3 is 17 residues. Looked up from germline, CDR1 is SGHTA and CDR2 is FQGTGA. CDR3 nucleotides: TGTGCCAGCAGCTTATTTGGCAGGGACTCAACTAATGAAAAACTGTTTTTT. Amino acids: CASSLFGRDSTNEKLFF.